Following are 31 T cell receptor beta chains from one sample sequenced in a study of beta chain features in type 1 diabetes. Expressed TCRB transcripts were sequenced after all isolated RNA was converted to cDNA. Libraries were prepared by immunoSEQ multiplex PCR; TCRdb keeps only in-frame clonotypes and omits some of them. This sample yields roughly 250,000 clones, of which about 70% are seen a single time; about 0.051% belongs to the top ten. What was sequenced was naive CD4+ T cells from blood. All receptors come from a young man in good health.

The chain uses TRBV29-1 and TRBJ2-5; 9 nucleotides agree with TRBD1. The germline V gene has CDR1 SQVTM and CDR2 ANQGSEA. The trim removed 6 bases at V and 7 bases at J, leaving 9 bases unmatched. This CDR3 is built from 13 residues. This CDR3 reads CSVGDRARGTQYF. The CDR3 nucleotides read TGCAGCGTGGGGGACAGGGCAAGAGGGACCCAGTACTTC.

This clone was picked up one time. This chain joins TRBV29-1 and TRBJ1-2; 8 bases align to TRBD1. Germline CDR1 SQVTM, CDR2 ANQGSEA. V was pared by 2 bases and J by 5 bases, with 7 bases of the junction left unmatched. This CDR3 region has 14 residues. DNA of the CDR3: TGCAGCGTTGAACAGGGGGCAGACGTTTATGGCTACACCTTC. Its protein is CSVEQGADVYGYTF.

Here the CDR3 reads CASSPQTGGGGDTQYF. CDR3 bases: TGTGCCAGCAGCCCACAGACAGGGGGCGGAGGGGATACGCAGTATTTT. This chain uses TRBV9 with TRBJ2-3; 10 bases are shared with TRBD1. The CDR3 runs to 16 residues. The V and J ends lost 4 bases and 6 bases, in that order; junction bases with no gene match: 11. Germline assignment: CDR1 SGDLS and CDR2 YYNGEE.

The gene calls are TRBV5-1 and TRBJ1-4; unclear D gene. The V end was cut by 2 bases, the J end by 6 bases, with 5 bases between. This CDR3 is built from 12 residues. Germline lookup yields CDR1 SGHRS and CDR2 YFSETQ. The CDR3 protein is CASSFSDEKLFF. In DNA, the CDR3 is TGCGCCAGCAGCTTTTCGGATGAAAAACTGTTTTTT.

The chain carries TRBV29-1 and TRBJ2-1; unclear D gene. The CDR3 consists of 11 residues. The germline V and J ends were trimmed by 3 bases and 5 bases, with 5 bases remaining between them. The germline V gene has CDR1 SQVTM and CDR2 ANQGSEA. The CDR3 loop reads CSVESNNEQFF. CDR3 sequence (DNA): TGCAGCGTTGAGAGTAACAATGAGCAGTTCTTC.

The sample holds one count of this clone. V usage is TRBV5-6 and J usage is TRBJ2-7; D ambiguous. The germline V gene encodes CDR1 SGHDT and CDR2 YYEEEE. Trimming took off 9 bases at V and 2 bases at J, with 12 bases between the two ends. This CDR3 contains 12 residues. The CDR3 protein is CAIPSKTYEQYF. The CDR3 region has the DNA TGTGCCATCCCGTCCAAGACCTACGAGCAGTACTTC. Filled out from reference TRBV5-6 and TRBJ2-7, the complete variable domain reads DAGVTQSPTHLIKTRGQQVTLRCSPKSGHDTVSWYQQALGQGPQFIFQYYEEEERQRGNFPDRFSGHQFPNYSSELNVNALLLGDSALYLCAIPSKTYEQYFGPGTRLTVT.

This clone was seen once. The J gene is TRBJ2-5, the V gene TRBV30; tentative D call: TRBD2 (7 bases). The germline V and J ends were trimmed by 2 bases and 3 bases, with 13 bases remaining between them. The CDR3 covers 14 residues. Germline CDR1 and CDR2: GTSNPN and SVGIG (reference sequence). The chain's CDR3 is CAWSRGGAEETQYF. The CDR3 region has the DNA TGTGCCTGGAGTCGTGGGGGGGCCGAAGAGACCCAGTACTTC.

The rearrangement joins TRBV10-3 to TRBJ2-6; TRBD1 agrees at 12 bases. This CDR3 has 17 amino acids. The germline CDR1 and CDR2 sequences are ENHRY and SYGVKD. V lost 6 bases and J lost 4; bases outside the gene matches: 7. DNA for the CDR3: TGTGCCATCAGACGCGGGACAGGGGGCGCCGGGGCCAACGTCCTGACTTTC. Translating it yields CAIRRGTGGAGANVLTF.

The chain carries TRBV25-1 and TRBJ1-2; D remains unclear. Trimming removed 5 bases from V and 7 bases from J, with 11 bases in between. Germline V gene data show CDR1 as MGHDK and CDR2 as SYGVNS. CDR3 length: 12 residues. Written as DNA, the CDR3 is TGTGCCAGCAGTCCGGGCCCCGGTGGCTACACCTTC. Translating it yields CASSPGPGGYTF.

The table lists this clone with a few counts. The V gene is TRBV11-2, the J gene TRBJ2-7, with D hard to call. Between the trimmed V and J ends, which lost 2 bases and 4 bases, there was a span of 3 bases. Germline assignment: CDR1 SGHAT and CDR2 FQNNGV. This CDR3 comprises 11 residues. The CDR3 DNA follows: TGTGCCAGCAGCTTACTGTACGAGCAGTACTTC. Its protein product is CASSLLYEQYF.

The rearrangement links TRBV25-1 to TRBJ2-1; the match to TRBD2 covers 10 bases. Unmatched junction bases numbered 8, after V lost 5 bases and J lost 10 bases. The germline gives CDR1 MGHDK, CDR2 SYGVNS. The length of the CDR3 is 14 residues. This CDR3 is CASSSTGTSDEQFF. In DNA, the CDR3 is TGTGCCAGCAGTTCCACCGGGACTAGCGACGAGCAGTTCTTC.

This clone was seen a handful of times. This chain uses TRBV30 with TRBJ1-2; perhaps TRBD1 as D (5 bases). The V and J ends lost 5 bases and 4 bases respectively, with 17 bases between them. The CDR3 runs 14 residues. Germline CDR1 and CDR2: GTSNPN and SVGIG (reference sequence). For the CDR3, the DNA is TGTGCCTGGGCCGCTTCGGGGGGTGGCTATGGCTACACCTTC. Protein sequence: CAWAASGGGYGYTF.

This chain links TRBV30 with TRBJ2-7, with D uncertain. Germline lookup yields CDR1 GTSNPN and CDR2 SVGIG (reference sequence). Trimming removed 2 bases at V and 3 bases at J, with 11 bases between. The CDR3 consists of 13 residues. The CDR3: CAWSSRENYEQYF. CDR3 sequence (DNA): TGTGCCTGGAGTAGCCGTGAAAACTACGAGCAGTACTTC.

V is TRBV27 and J is TRBJ1-4; TRBD1 aligns across 7 bases. Per germline, CDR1 MNHEY and CDR2 SMNVEV (reference sequence). This CDR3 has 15 amino acids. V shed 5 bases and J 4 bases; nucleotides not matched to a gene: 7. CDR3 nucleotides: TGTGCCAGCAGTCCGCGGACAGGACTTAATGAAAAACTGTTTTTT. Translation: CASSPRTGLNEKLFF.

This clone was recorded a few times. Other DNA sequences of this sample code for an identical CDR3. The V call is TRBV29-1, the J call TRBJ2-5, with D possibly being TRBD2 (7 bases). The CDR3 length is 13 residues. The germline V gene has CDR1 SQVTM and CDR2 ANQGSEA. V lost 6 bases and J 2 bases, leaving 13 bases between the germline ends. The CDR3 spells CSVGGRLQETQYF. The DNA of the CDR3 is TGCAGCGTCGGGGGGCGTCTACAAGAGACCCAGTACTTC. Filled out from reference TRBV29-1 and TRBJ2-5, the complete variable domain reads SAVISQKPSRDICQRGTSLTIQCQVDSQVTMMFWYRQQPGQSLTLIATANQGSEATYESGFVIDKFPISRPNLTFSTLTVSNMSPEDSSIYLCSVGGRLQETQYFGPGTRLLVL.

This clone was detected a few times. J is TRBJ2-7 and V is TRBV7-2; no clear D. This CDR3 contains 11 residues. Looked up from germline, CDR1 is SGHTA and CDR2 is FQGNSA. V was cut by 2 bases and J by 5 bases, with 4 bases left in between. The DNA of the CDR3 is TGTGCCAGCAGCTTATCGGACGAGCAGTACTTC. This codes for CASSLSDEQYF.

This clone was detected only a few times. This chain uses TRBV7-9 with TRBJ2-3; no clear D gene. This CDR3 comprises 12 residues. The germline V and J ends were trimmed by 5 bases and 2 bases, with 5 bases remaining between them. In germline, CDR1 is SEHNR, CDR2 FQNEAQ (reference sequence). DNA of the CDR3: TGTGCCAGCAGCAGCAACACAGATACGCAGTATTTT. It translates to CASSSNTDTQYF.

This sequence joins TRBV2 and TRBJ2-5; D might be TRBD2 (5 bases). V lost 4 bases, J lost 5 bases, and 14 bases lay in between. The V gene's germline CDR1 is SNHLY and CDR2 FYNNEI. The CDR3 runs 14 residues. The CDR3 reads CASSVPGLIETQYF. The CDR3 region has the DNA TGTGCCAGCAGTGTACCTGGACTTATCGAGACCCAGTACTTC. The full variable domain, in which reference TRBV2 and TRBJ2-5 provide the parts outside the CDR3, is EPEVTQTPSHQVTQMGQEVILRCVPISNHLYFYWYRQILGQKVEFLVSFYNNEISEKSEIFDDQFSVERPDGSNFTLKIRSTKLEDSAMYFCASSVPGLIETQYFGPGTRLLVL.

The chain recombines TRBV9 with TRBJ2-3; D is ambiguous. Deletions cut 0 bases from V and 5 bases from J, with 10 bases between. There are 14 residues in the CDR3. Germline CDR1 SGDLS, CDR2 YYNGEE. This chain's CDR3 is CASSVGGTRDTQYF. CDR3 nucleotide sequence: TGTGCCAGCAGCGTAGGCGGTACCAGAGATACGCAGTATTTT.

This rearrangement joins TRBV5-1 to TRBJ2-1; 14 bases are a match to TRBD2. Germline CDR1 and CDR2: SGHRS and YFSETQ. V gave up 4 bases and J gave up 7 bases; unmatched junction bases: 4. The CDR3 contains 15 residues. CDR3 DNA sequence: TGCGCCAGCAGCACCGGACTAGCGGGAGGAAATGAGCAGTTCTTC. This codes for CASSTGLAGGNEQFF.

This clone appeared a few times. J is TRBJ2-2 and V is TRBV25-1; D remains ambiguous. The length of the CDR3 is 13 residues. V lost 1 base to trimming and J lost 0 bases, with 0 bases between them. CDR1 and CDR2 (germline): MGHDK, SYGVNS. Here the CDR3 DNA reads TGTGCCAGCAGTGAATCGAACACCGGGGAGCTGTTTTTT. This gives the protein CASSESNTGELFF.

V usage is TRBV7-9 and J usage is TRBJ1-5; D may be TRBD1 (5 bases). The V gene's germline CDR1 is SEHNR and CDR2 FQNEAQ (reference sequence). The CDR3 runs to 13 residues. V was trimmed by 5 bases and J by 2 bases, leaving 7 bases between them. CDR3: CASSLQGNQPQHF. DNA for the CDR3: TGTGCCAGCAGCCTACAGGGCAATCAGCCCCAGCATTTT.

V gene TRBV2 combines with J gene TRBJ1-5, with D perhaps TRBD1 (5 bases). The V gene lost 2 bases and the J gene lost 7 bases, with 18 bases spanning the gap. Germline V gives CDR1 SNHLY, CDR2 FYNNEI. This CDR3 comprises 16 residues. This CDR3 is CASSELASQRGQPQHF. CDR3 sequence (DNA): TGTGCCAGCAGTGAACTGGCTAGTCAGCGGGGCCAGCCCCAGCATTTT.

Only a few counts were recorded for this clone. The chain employs TRBV10-3 and TRBJ2-5; D gene ambiguous. Per the germline V gene, CDR1 is ENHRY and CDR2 is SYGVKD. The length of the CDR3 is 14 residues. The V and J ends lost 7 bases and 3 bases respectively, with 15 bases between them. CDR3 region: CAIKNRAQEETQYF. DNA for the CDR3: TGTGCCATCAAGAACCGGGCCCAGGAAGAGACCCAGTACTTC.

J is TRBJ1-2 and V is TRBV30; the D gene is possibly TRBD1 (5 bases). Germline V gene lookup returns CDR1 GTSNPN and CDR2 SVGIG (reference sequence). V lost 0 bases and J lost 4, with 12 bases in between. The length of the CDR3 is 14 residues. The DNA of the CDR3 is TGTGCCTGGAGTGTACAACCCGACAGCTATGGCTACACCTTC. Translating gives CAWSVQPDSYGYTF. Variable domain in full (rest from reference TRBV30 and TRBJ1-2): SQTIHQWPATLVQPVGSPLSLECTVEGTSNPNLYWYRQAAGRGLQLLFYSVGIGQISSEVPQNLSASRPQDRQFILSSKKLLLSDSGFYLCAWSVQPDSYGYTFGSGTRLTVV.

This chain uses TRBV15 with TRBJ2-3, with TRBD1 identical over 12 bases. Germline CDR1 is LNHNV and CDR2 is YYDKDF (reference sequence). The CDR3 extends over 16 amino acids. Unmatched junction bases numbered 4, after V lost 3 bases and J lost 3 bases. DNA for the CDR3: TGTGCCACCAGCAGGGGGGACAGGGGGCTTACAGATACGCAGTATTTT. Translation: CATSRGDRGLTDTQYF.

V gene TRBV2 combines with J gene TRBJ1-4; D is unresolved. This CDR3 is built from 12 residues. V was clipped by 5 bases and J by 8 bases, with 9 bases between them. Germline-derived CDR1 and CDR2 are SNHLY and FYNNEI. The CDR3 loop is CASSRVAEKLFF. The CDR3, as DNA: TGTGCCAGCAGTAGGGTGGCCGAAAAACTGTTTTTT.

This clone was detected only a few times. The chain is built from TRBV4-2 and TRBJ2-1; TRBD2 matches at 7 bases. Looked up from germline, CDR1 is LGHNA and CDR2 is YNFKEQ. The CDR3 runs to 15 residues. The V and J ends lost 1 base and 2 bases, in that order; junction bases with no gene match: 2. The CDR3 here is CASSQVSGTYNEQFF. The CDR3 region has the DNA TGTGCCAGCAGCCAAGTGAGCGGGACCTACAATGAGCAGTTCTTC.

J is TRBJ2-2 and V is TRBV7-2; no clear D. The germline V gene has CDR1 SGHTA and CDR2 FQGNSA. CDR3 length: 15 residues. Trimming removed 3 bases at V and 0 bases at J, with 8 bases between. CDR3 sequence reads: CASSFRGTNTGELFF. DNA for the CDR3: TGTGCCAGCAGCTTTCGTGGGACGAACACCGGGGAGCTGTTTTTT.

As to this clone: Other DNA sequences within the sample encode an identical CDR3. V and J are TRBV27 and TRBJ2-7, with 7 bases identical to TRBD2. V lost 5 bases and J lost 6; bases outside the gene matches: 7. Germline loops: CDR1 MNHEY, CDR2 SMNVEV (reference sequence). The CDR3 totals 13 residues. CDR3 sequence (DNA): TGTGCCAGCAGTCTGGGAGGGTCTGGCGAGCAGTACTTC. As protein: CASSLGGSGEQYF.

V and J are TRBV29-1 and TRBJ1-1; the D is unclear. Trimming took 4 bases from V and 4 from J, leaving 10 bases between them. Germline V CDR1 and CDR2: SQVTM, ANQGSEA. This CDR3 is 12 amino acids long. The DNA for the CDR3 is TGCAGCGTTGGGGCAGTGACCACTGAAGCTTTCTTT. It specifies CSVGAVTTEAFF. The variable domain in full, completed from reference TRBV29-1 and TRBJ1-1, reads SAVISQKPSRDICQRGTSLTIQCQVDSQVTMMFWYRQQPGQSLTLIATANQGSEATYESGFVIDKFPISRPNLTFSTLTVSNMSPEDSSIYLCSVGAVTTEAFFGQGTRLTVV.